This TCR beta chain was identified during a study of T cells in Graves' hyperthyroidism and ophthalmopathy. The source material, RNA transcripts, was used to amplify TCR beta CDR3 regions. The TCR CDR3 was amplified in a first-round RT-PCR using the HTBI primer set. A single record per CDR3 protein comes from TCRdb applying MiXCR to the multiplex PCR reads. The sample lists about 540,000 distinct CDR3 sequences; around 46% were seen once. Broader study findings: Most clonotypes expanded in the thyroid (above 0.001) were also present in blood.

Trimming removed 5 bases from V and 7 bases from J; junction bases left unmatched: 2. Per the germline V gene, CDR1 is SEHNR and CDR2 is FQNEAQ (reference sequence). The CDR3 has 11 residues. Worth noting for this clonotype: The antigen is undetermined.

The clonotype comes from a woman between 18 and 29 years old with Graves' hyperthyroidism. The material sequenced was peripheral blood or thyroid tissue (not recorded which). The rearrangement joins TRBV7-9 to TRBJ2-7; 7 bases match TRBD1. CDR3 nucleotide sequence: TGTGCCAGCAGCAAGGACAGGGAGCAGTACTTC. Translating gives CASSKDREQYF.